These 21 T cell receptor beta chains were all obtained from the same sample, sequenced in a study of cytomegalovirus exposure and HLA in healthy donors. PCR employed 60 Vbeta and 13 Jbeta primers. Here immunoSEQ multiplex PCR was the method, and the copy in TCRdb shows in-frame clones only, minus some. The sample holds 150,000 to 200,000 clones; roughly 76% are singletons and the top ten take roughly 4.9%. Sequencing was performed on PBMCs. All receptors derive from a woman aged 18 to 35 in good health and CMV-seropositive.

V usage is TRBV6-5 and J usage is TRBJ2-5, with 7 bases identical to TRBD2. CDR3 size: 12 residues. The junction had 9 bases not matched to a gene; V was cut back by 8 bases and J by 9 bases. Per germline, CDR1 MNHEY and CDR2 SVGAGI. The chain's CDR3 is CASLGGDEAQYF. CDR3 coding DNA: TGTGCCAGCCTTGGGGGGGATGAGGCCCAGTACTTC.

The CDR3, as DNA: TGTGCCAGCAGCTTAGGACTAGCGGTTGGAGGGTTTGAGCAGTTCTTC. Its translation: CASSLGLAVGGFEQFF. The chain is built from TRBV7-9 and TRBJ2-1, with TRBD2 matching over 9 bases. Looked up from germline, CDR1 is SEHNR and CDR2 is FQNEAQ (reference sequence). Trimming cost V 1 base and J 9 bases; bases outside gene matches: 10. This CDR3 spans 16 amino acids.

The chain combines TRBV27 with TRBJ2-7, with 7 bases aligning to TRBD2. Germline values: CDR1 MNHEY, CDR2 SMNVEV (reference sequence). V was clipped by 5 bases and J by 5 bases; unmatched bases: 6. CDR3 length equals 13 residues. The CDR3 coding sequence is TGTGCCAGCAGTGTCGGGGAGGGTAACGAGCAGTACTTC. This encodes CASSVGEGNEQYF.

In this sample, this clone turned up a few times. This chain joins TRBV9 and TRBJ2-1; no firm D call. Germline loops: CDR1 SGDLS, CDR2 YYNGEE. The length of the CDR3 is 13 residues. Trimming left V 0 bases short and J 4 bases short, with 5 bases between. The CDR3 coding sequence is TGTGCCAGCAGCGTAGCTAGATACAATGAGCAGTTCTTC. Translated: CASSVARYNEQFF. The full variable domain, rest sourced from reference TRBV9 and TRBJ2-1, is DSGVTQTPKHLITATGQRVTLRCSPRSGDLSVYWYQQSLDQGLQFLIQYYNGEERAKGNILERFSAQQFPDLHSELNLSSLELGDSALYFCASSVARYNEQFFGPGTRLTVL.

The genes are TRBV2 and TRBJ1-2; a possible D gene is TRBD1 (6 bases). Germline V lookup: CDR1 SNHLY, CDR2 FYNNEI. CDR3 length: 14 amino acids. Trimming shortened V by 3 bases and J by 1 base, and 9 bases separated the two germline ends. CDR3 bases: TGTGCCAGCAGTGACCGCAGGGGTAACTATGGCTACACCTTC. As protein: CASSDRRGNYGYTF.

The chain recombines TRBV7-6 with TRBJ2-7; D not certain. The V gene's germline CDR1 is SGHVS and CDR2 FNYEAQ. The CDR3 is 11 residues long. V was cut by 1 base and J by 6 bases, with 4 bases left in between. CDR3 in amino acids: CASSLGVEQYF. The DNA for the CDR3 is TGTGCCAGCAGCTTAGGAGTCGAGCAGTACTTC.

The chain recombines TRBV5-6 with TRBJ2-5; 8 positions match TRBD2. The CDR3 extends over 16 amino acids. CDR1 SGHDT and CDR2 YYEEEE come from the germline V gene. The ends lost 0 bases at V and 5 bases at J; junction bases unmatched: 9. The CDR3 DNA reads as TGTGCCAGCAGCTTGGAGGTCGGGGGGGTTTTGGAGACCCAGTACTTC. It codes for CASSLEVGGVLETQYF.

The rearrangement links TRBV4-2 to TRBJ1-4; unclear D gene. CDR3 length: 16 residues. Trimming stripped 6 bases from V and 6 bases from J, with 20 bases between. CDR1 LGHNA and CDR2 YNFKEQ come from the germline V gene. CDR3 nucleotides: TGTGCCAGCAGTCCCCTTAGGAGTGGTTATTATGAAAAACTGTTTTTT. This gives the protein CASSPLRSGYYEKLFF.

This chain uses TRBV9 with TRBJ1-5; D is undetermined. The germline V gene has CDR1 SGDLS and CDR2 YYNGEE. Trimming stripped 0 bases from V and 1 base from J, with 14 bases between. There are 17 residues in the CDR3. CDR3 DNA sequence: TGTGCCAGCAGCGTAGGGGCGAACGGTGGGAGCAATCAGCCCCAGCATTTT. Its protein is CASSVGANGGSNQPQHF.

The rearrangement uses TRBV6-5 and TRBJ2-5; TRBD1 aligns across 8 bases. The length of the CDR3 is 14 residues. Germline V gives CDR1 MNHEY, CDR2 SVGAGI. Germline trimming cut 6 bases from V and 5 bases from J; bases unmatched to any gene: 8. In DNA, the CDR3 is TGTGCCAGCAGAGCTCAGGGGGCGGCGGAGACCCAGTACTTC. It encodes CASRAQGAAETQYF.

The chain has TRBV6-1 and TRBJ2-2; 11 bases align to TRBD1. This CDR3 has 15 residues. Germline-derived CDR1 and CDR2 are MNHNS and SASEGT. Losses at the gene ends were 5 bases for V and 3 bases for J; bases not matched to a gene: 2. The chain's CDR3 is CASSTGQGDTGELFF. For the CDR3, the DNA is TGTGCCAGCAGTACGGGACAGGGGGACACCGGGGAGCTGTTTTTT.

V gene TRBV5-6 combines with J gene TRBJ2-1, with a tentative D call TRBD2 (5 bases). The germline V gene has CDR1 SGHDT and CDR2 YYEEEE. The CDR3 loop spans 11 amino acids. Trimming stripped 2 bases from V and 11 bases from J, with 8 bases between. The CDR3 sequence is CASSFAGKQFF. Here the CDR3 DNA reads TGTGCCAGCAGCTTCGCCGGGAAGCAGTTCTTC. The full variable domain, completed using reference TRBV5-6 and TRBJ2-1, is DAGVTQSPTHLIKTRGQQVTLRCSPKSGHDTVSWYQQALGQGPQFIFQYYEEEERQRGNFPDRFSGHQFPNYSSELNVNALLLGDSALYLCASSFAGKQFFGPGTRLTVL.

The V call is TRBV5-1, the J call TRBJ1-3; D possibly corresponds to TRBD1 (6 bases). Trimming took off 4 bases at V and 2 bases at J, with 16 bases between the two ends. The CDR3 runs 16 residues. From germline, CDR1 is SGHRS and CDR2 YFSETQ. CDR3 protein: CASSQQGLSTGNTIYF. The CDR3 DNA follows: TGCGCCAGCAGCCAACAGGGACTAAGTACTGGAAACACCATATATTTT. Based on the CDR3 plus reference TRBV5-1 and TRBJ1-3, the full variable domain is KAGVTQTPRYLIKTRGQQVTLSCSPISGHRSVSWYQQTPGQGLQFLFEYFSETQRNKGNFPGRFSGRQFSNSRSEMNVSTLELGDSALYLCASSQQGLSTGNTIYFGEGSWLTVV.

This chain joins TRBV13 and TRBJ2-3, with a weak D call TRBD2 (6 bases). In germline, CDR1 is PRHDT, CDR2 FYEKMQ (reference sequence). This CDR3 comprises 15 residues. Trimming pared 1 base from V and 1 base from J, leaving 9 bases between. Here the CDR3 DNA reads TGTGCCAGCAGCTTAGACCCGGGGGGCACAGATACGCAGTATTTT. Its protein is CASSLDPGGTDTQYF.

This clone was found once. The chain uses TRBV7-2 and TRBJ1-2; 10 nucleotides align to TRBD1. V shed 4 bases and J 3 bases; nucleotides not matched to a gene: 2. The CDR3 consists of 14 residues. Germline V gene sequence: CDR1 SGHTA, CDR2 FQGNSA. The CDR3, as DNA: TGTGCCAGCAGCTGGGACAGGGGCGACTATGGCTACACCTTC. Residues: CASSWDRGDYGYTF.

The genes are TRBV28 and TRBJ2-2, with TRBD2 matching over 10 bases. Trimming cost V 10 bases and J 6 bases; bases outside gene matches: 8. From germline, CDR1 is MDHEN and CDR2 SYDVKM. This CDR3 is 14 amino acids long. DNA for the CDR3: TGTGCCACCAGAGCGGGGGGGTCTTCCGGGGAGCTGTTTTTT. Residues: CATRAGGSSGELFF.

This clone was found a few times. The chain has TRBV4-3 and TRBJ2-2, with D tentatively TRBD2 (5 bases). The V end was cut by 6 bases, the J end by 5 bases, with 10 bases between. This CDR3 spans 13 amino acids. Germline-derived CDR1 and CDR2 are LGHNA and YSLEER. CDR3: CASSRGITGELFF. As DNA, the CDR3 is TGCGCCAGCAGTCGGGGAATAACCGGGGAGCTGTTTTTT.

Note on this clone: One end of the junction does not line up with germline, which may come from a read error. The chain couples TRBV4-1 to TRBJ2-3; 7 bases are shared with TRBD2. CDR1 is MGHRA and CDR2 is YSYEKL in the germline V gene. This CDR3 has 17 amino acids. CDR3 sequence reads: CASSPGGGLHGEDTQYF. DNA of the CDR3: TGCGCCAGTAGCCCTGGGGGGGGACTCCATGGGGAAGATACGCAGTATTTT.

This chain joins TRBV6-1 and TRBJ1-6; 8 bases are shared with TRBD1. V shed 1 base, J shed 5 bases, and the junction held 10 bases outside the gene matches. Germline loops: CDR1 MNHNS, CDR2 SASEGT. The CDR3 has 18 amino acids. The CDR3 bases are TGTGCCAGCAGTGAAGTTGTAGCAGGGGGCGCGGATAATTCACCCCTCCACTTT. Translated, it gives CASSEVVAGGADNSPLHF.

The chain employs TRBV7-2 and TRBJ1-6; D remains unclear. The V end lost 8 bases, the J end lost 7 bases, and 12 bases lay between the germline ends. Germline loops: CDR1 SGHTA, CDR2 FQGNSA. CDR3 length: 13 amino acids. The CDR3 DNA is TGTGCCAGCTTCCGGGCGGGGAATTCACCCCTCCACTTT. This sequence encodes CASFRAGNSPLHF.

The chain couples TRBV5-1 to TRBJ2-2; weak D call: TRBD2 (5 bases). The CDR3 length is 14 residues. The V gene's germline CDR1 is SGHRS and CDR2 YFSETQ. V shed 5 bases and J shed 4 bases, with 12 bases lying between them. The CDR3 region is CASRWGEGTGELFF. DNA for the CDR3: TGCGCCAGCAGATGGGGAGAGGGCACCGGGGAGCTGTTTTTT. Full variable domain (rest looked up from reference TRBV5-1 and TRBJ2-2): KAGVTQTPRYLIKTRGQQVTLSCSPISGHRSVSWYQQTPGQGLQFLFEYFSETQRNKGNFPGRFSGRQFSNSRSEMNVSTLELGDSALYLCASRWGEGTGELFFGEGSRLTVL.